This T cell receptor beta chain comes out of a study of technical replicates of blood from several donors (TCRdb year 2017). Based on the germline V gene, the CDR1 and CDR2 sequences are SGHAT and FQNNGV. The junction carries 17 bases between V and J, which are trimmed by 5 bases and 9 bases respectively. The cysteine opens and the phenylalanine closes a CDR3 of 14 amino acids. The DNA shown is the 42-base CDR3, in frame from base 1. Note on this clone: It lacks a known antigen. No base quality values were provided; no much bigger clone lies one nucleotide off.

Libraries were prepared through the immunoSEQ multiplex PCR assay. Here the immuneACCESS table is served through TCRdb, limited to in-frame sequences with V and J called. Missing clones are a known gap in these copies; in checked studies unresolved V genes cover under half, and the rest lacks a known reason. This sample holds over 50,000 clones; approximately 86% were observed only once. Approximately 4.8% of the sample rests with the top ten. The sample comprised PBMCs. The origin of this receptor is a human donor in good health. Some clones in this sample may be carry-over from other donors' samples. The V and J segments used are TRBV11-2 and TRBJ2-1; the D gene remains uncertain. The CDR3 corresponds to CASSPSATPGEQFF. In nucleotides, the sequence is TGTGCCAGCAGCCCTTCCGCGACCCCGGGTGAGCAGTTCTTC.